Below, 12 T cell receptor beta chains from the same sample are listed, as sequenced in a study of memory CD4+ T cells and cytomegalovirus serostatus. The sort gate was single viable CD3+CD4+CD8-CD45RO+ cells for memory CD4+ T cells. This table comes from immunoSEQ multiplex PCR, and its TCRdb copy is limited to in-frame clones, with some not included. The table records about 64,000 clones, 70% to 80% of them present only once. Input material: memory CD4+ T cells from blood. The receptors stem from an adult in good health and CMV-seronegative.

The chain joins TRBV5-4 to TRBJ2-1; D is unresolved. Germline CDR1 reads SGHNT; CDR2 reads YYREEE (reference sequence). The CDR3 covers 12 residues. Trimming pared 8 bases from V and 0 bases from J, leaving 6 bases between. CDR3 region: CASRTSYNEQFF. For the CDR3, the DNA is TGTGCCAGTCGCACCTCCTACAATGAGCAGTTCTTC.

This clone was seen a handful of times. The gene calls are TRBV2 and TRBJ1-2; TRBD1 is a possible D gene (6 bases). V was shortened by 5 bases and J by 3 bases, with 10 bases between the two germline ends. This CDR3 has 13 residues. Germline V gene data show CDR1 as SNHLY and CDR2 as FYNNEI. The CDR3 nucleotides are TGTGCCAGCAGTCCTCAGGGGCACTATGGCTACACCTTC. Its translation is CASSPQGHYGYTF.

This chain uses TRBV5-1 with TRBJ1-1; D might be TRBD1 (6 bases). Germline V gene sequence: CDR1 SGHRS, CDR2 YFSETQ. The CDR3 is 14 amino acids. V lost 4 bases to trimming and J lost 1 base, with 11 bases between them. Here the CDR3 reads CASSRLQGNTEAFF. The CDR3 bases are TGCGCCAGCAGCAGGTTACAGGGGAACACTGAAGCTTTCTTT.

CDR3 nucleotides: TGCGCCAGCAGCATAGGACAGGGAGGGTTAACGAACACTGAAGCTTTCTTT. Amino acids: CASSIGQGGLTNTEAFF. This sequence joins TRBV5-1 and TRBJ1-1; 8 nucleotides agree with TRBD1. The V gene end was trimmed by 4 bases and the J gene end by 1 base; junction bases not matched to a gene: 12. There are 17 residues in the CDR3. CDR1 SGHRS and CDR2 YFSETQ come from the germline V gene.

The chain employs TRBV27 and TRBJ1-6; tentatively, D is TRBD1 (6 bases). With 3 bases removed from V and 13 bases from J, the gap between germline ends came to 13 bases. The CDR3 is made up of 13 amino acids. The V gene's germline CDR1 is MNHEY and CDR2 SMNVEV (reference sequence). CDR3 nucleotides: TGTGCCAGCAGTTTCTCCCACAGGGCCCCCCTCCACTTT. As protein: CASSFSHRAPLHF.

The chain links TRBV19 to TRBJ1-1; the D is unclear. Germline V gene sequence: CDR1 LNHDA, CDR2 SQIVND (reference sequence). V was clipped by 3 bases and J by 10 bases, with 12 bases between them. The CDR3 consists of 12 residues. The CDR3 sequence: CASSIYPIGAFF. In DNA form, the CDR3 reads TGTGCCAGTAGTATCTACCCCATCGGAGCTTTCTTT.

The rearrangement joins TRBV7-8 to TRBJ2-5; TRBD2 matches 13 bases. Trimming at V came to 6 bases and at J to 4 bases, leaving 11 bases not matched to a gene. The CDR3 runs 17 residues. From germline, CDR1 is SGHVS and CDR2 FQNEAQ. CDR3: CASRFRTSGRGGETQYF. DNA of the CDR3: TGTGCCAGCAGGTTCAGGACTAGCGGGAGAGGGGGAGAGACCCAGTACTTC.

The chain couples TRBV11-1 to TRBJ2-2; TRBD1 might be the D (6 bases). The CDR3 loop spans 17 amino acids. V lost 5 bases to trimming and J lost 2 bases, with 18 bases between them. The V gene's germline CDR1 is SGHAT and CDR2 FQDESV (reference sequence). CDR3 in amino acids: CASSTHTGTKNTGELFF. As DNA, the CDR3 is TGTGCCAGCAGCACCCACACCGGGACAAAAAACACCGGGGAGCTGTTTTTT.

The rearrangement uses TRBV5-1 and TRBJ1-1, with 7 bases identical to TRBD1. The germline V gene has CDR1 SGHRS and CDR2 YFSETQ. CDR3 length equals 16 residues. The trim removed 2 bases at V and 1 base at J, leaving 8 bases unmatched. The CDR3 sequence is CASSFPGGGRNTEAFF. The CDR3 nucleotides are TGCGCCAGCAGCTTCCCAGGGGGGGGTAGGAACACTGAAGCTTTCTTT.

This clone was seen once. DNA for the CDR3: TGTGCCAGCAGCTCACCTTGGTTGAACACTGAAGCTTTCTTT. Protein product: CASSSPWLNTEAFF. The rearrangement uses TRBV5-6 and TRBJ1-1, with unresolved D. CDR3 length: 14 residues. Between the trimmed V and J ends, which lost 3 bases and 0 bases, there was a span of 9 bases. Per the germline V gene, CDR1 is SGHDT and CDR2 is YYEEEE.

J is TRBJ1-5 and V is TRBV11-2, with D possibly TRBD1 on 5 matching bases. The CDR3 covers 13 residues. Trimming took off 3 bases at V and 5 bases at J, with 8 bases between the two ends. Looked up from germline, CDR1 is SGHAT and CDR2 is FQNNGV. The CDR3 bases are TGTGCCAGCAGCTTCCAGGGAGATCAGCCCCAGCATTTT. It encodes CASSFQGDQPQHF.

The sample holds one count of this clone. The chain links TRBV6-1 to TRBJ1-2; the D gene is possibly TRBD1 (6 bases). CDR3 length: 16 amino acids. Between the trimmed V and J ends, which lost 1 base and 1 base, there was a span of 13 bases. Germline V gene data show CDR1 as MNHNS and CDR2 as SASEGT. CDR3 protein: CASSEGTGAINYGYTF. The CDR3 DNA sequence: TGTGCCAGCAGTGAAGGGACGGGGGCCATTAACTATGGCTACACCTTC.